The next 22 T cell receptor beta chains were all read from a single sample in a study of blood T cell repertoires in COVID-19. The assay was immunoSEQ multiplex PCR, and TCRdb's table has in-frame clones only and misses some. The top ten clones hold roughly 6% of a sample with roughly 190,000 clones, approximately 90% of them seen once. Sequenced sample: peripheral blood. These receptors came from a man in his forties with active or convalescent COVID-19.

The CDR3 reads CARSPPKGTKSSYEQYF. The CDR3 nucleotides are TGTGCCAGAAGCCCACCGAAAGGGACAAAAAGCTCCTACGAGCAGTACTTC. The gene calls are TRBV5-3 and TRBJ2-7; a possible D gene is TRBD1 (6 bases). TRBV5-3 is an ORF, and what it does is uncertain. The CDR3 length is 17 residues. The ends were cut back, 4 bases at V and 0 bases at J, with 20 bases in the middle.

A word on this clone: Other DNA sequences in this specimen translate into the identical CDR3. DNA of the CDR3: TGTGCCAGCAGCGTAGACACAGGGAAGGGCTACACCTTC. This codes for CASSVDTGKGYTF. The chain is built from TRBV9 and TRBJ1-2; D perhaps matches TRBD1 (6 bases). The CDR3 is 13 amino acids. V shed 0 bases and J shed 8 bases, with 11 bases lying between them. Germline V gene sequence: CDR1 SGDLS, CDR2 YYNGEE. Full variable domain (remainder filled in from reference TRBV9 and TRBJ1-2): DSGVTQTPKHLITATGQRVTLRCSPRSGDLSVYWYQQSLDQGLQFLIQYYNGEERAKGNILERFSAQQFPDLHSELNLSSLELGDSALYFCASSVDTGKGYTFGSGTRLTVV.

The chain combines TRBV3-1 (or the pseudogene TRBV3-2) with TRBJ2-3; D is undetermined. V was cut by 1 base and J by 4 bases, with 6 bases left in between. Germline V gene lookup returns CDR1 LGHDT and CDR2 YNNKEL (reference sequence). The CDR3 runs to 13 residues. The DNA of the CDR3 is TGTGCCAGCAGCCAAGTCTTTCCAGATACGCAGTATTTT. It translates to CASSQVFPDTQYF.

The CDR3: CSSWGLRSTEAFF. In nucleotides, the CDR3 is TGCAGCTCGTGGGGCCTTCGGAGCACTGAAGCTTTCTTT. This chain links TRBV29-1 with TRBJ1-1; perhaps TRBD1 as D (5 bases). In germline, CDR1 is SQVTM, CDR2 ANQGSEA. Trimming cost V 8 bases and J 4 bases, with 17 bases left between them. This CDR3 is built from 13 residues.

DNA for the CDR3: TGTGCTAGTGGTTTTCAGACCGACAGGGCTAATGAGCAGTTCTTC. Translation: CASGFQTDRANEQFF. The J gene is TRBJ2-1, the V gene TRBV12-5; 7 bases align to TRBD1. This CDR3 contains 15 residues. V shed 3 bases, J shed 7 bases, and the junction held 9 bases outside the gene matches. Germline V CDR1 and CDR2: LGHNT, FRNRAP. The variable domain in full, completed from reference TRBV12-5 and TRBJ2-1, reads DARVTQTPRHKVTEMGQEVTMRCQPILGHNTVFWYRQTMMQGLELLAYFRNRAPLDDSGMPKDRFSAEMPDATLATLKIQPSEPRDSAVYFCASGFQTDRANEQFFGPGTRLTVL.

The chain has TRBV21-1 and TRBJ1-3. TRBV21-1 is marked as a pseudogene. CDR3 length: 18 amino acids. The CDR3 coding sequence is TGTGCCAGCAGCAGAAGAGGGCACCCCGGACCAGAAGGAAACACCATATATTTT. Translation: CASSRRGHPGPEGNTIYF.

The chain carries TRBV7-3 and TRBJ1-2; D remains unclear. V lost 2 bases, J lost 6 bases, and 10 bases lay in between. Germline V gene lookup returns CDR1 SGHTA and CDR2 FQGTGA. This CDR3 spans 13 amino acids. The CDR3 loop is CASSLGVSHGYTF. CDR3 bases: TGTGCCAGCAGCTTAGGAGTTTCCCATGGCTACACCTTC.

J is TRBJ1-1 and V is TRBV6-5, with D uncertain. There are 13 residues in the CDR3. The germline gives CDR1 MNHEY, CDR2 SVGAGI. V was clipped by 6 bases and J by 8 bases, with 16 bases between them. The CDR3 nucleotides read TGTGCCAGCAGACAGACCATCCTCGCCGAAGCTTTCTTT. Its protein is CASRQTILAEAFF.

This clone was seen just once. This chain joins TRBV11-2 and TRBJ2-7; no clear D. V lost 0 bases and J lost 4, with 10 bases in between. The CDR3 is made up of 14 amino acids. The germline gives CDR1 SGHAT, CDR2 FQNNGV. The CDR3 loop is CASSLDDSWYEQYF. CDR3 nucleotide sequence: TGTGCCAGCAGCTTAGATGACTCCTGGTACGAGCAGTACTTC.

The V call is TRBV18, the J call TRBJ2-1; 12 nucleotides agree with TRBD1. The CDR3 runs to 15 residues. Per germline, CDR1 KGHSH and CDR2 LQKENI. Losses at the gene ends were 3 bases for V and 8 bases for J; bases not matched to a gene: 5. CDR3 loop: CASSPGQGAIYEQFF. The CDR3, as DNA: TGTGCCAGCTCACCGGGACAGGGGGCAATCTATGAGCAGTTCTTC.

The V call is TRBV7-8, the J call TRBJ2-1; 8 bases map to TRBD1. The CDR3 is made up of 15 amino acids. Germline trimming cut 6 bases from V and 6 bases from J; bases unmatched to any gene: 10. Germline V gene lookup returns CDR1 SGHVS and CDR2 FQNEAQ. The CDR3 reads CASSWGQDTANEQFF. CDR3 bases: TGTGCCAGCAGTTGGGGACAGGATACGGCCAATGAGCAGTTCTTC.

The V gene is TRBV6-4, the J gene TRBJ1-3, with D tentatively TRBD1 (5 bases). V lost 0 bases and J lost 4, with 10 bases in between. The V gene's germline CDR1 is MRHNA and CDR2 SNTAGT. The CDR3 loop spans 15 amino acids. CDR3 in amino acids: CASSDSRAGGNTIYF. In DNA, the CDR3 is TGTGCCAGCAGTGACTCACGGGCAGGGGGAAACACCATATATTTT.

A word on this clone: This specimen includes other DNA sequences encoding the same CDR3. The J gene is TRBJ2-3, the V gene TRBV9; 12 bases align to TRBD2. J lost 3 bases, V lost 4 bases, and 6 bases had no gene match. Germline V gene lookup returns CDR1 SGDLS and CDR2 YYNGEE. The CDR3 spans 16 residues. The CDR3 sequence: CASSPRTSGNTDTQYF. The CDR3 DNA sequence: TGTGCCAGCAGCCCACGGACTAGCGGGAATACAGATACGCAGTATTTT.

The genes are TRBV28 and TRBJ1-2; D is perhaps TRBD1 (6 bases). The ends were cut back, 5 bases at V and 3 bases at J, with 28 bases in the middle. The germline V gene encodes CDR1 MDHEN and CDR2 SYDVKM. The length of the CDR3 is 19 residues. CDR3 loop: CASSLNTPMWTAADYGYTF. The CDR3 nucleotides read TGTGCCAGCAGTCTCAATACCCCTATGTGGACAGCAGCAGACTATGGCTACACCTTC.

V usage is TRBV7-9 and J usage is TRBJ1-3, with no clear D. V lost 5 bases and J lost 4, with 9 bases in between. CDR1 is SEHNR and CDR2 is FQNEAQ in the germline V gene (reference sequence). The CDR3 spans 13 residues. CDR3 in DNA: TGTGCCAGCAGCACTTACGGGGGAAACACCATATATTTT. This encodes CASSTYGGNTIYF.

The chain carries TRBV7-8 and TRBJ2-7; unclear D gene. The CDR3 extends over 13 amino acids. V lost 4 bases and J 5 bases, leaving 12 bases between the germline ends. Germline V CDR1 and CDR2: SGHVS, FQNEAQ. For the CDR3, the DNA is TGTGCCAGCAGCTCCATGGCAATGCACGAGCAGTACTTC. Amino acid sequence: CASSSMAMHEQYF.

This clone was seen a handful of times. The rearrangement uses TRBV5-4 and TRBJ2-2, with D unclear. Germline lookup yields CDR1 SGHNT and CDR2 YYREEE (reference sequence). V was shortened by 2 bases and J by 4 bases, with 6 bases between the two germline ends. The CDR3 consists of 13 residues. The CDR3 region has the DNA TGTGCCAGCAGCTTTTTATCCACCGGGGAGCTGTTTTTT. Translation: CASSFLSTGELFF.

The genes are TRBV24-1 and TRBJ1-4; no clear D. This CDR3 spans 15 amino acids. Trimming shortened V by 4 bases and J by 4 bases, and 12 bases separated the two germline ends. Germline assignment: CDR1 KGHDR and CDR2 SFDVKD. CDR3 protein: CATSDPEAYNEKLFF. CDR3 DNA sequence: TGTGCCACCAGTGACCCGGAGGCATATAATGAAAAACTGTTTTTT.

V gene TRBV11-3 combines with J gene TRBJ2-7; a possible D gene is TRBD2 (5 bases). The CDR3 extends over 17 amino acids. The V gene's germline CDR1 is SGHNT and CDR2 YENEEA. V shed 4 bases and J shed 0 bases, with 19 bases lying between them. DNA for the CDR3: TGTGCCAGCAGCTCGAGGGATATGGGGTCAAACTCCTACGAGCAGTACTTC. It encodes CASSSRDMGSNSYEQYF.

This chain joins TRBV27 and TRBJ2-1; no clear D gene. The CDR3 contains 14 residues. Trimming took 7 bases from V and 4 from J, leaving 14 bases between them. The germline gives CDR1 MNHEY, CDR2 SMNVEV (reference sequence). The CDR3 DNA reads TGTGCCAGCACAGATCATTTTCCTTACAATGAGCAGTTCTTC. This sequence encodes CASTDHFPYNEQFF.

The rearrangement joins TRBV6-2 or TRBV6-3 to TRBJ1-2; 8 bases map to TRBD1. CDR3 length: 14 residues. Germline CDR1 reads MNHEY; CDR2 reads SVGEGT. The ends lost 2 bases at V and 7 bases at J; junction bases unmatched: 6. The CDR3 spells CASSYLPGGFGYTF. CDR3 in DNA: TGTGCCAGCAGTTACCTGCCAGGGGGCTTTGGCTACACCTTC.

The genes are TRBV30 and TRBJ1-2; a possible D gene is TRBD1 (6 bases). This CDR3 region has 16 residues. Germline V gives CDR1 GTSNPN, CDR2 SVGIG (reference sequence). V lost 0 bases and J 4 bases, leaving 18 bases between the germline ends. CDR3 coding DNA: TGTGCCTGGAGTGTACCCGGGGGGCTCGCGACCTATGGCTACACCTTC. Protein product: CAWSVPGGLATYGYTF.